Listed below are T cell receptor beta chains from one sample, sequenced in a study of vaccination and CD4 T cells after COVID-19. Their recognized antigens are unknown. TCRdb fed the PCR reads into MiXCR, producing one record per CDR3 protein. The table lists approximately 9,300 distinct CDR3 sequences, about 49% of them singletons. Sequencing used CD4+ T cells from blood, cultured in vitro. These receptors originate from a human donor who had recovered from COVID-19. The CDR3 runs from the conserved cysteine through the conserved F or W. D genes are given only for firm matches. Clone size, where shown, is once, few, many, or a class for clones that have expanded.

d_call	clone_size	v_call	j_call	cdr3_aa	cdr3_nt
.	.	TRBV27	TRBJ1-4	CASSDSGREKLFF	TGTGCCAGCTCCGACAGTGGGAGGGAAAAACTGTTTTTT
TRBD2	.	TRBV11-3	TRBJ2-5	CASSPQLAGGMETQYF	TGTGCCAGCAGCCCTCAACTAGCGGGGGGCATGGAGACCCAGTACTTC
TRBD1	few	TRBV7-2	TRBJ1-1	CASSFGTANTEAFF	TGTGCCAGCAGCTTCGGGACAGCGAACACTGAAGCTTTCTTT
TRBD2	.	TRBV6-5	TRBJ2-2	CASSYSGLASTGELFF	TGTGCCAGCAGTTACTCGGGACTAGCGTCCACCGGGGAGCTGTTTTTT
.	few	TRBV24-1	TRBJ2-3	CATSDLNRGGDTQYF	TGTGCCACCAGTGATTTAAACAGGGGAGGTGATACGCAGTATTTT
TRBD1	.	TRBV6-1	TRBJ2-2	CASSGGQGAGIGELFF	TGTGCCAGCAGTGGGGGACAGGGGGCAGGTATCGGGGAGCTGTTTTTT
TRBD1	.	TRBV7-2	TRBJ1-5	CASSLQGGNQPQHF	TGTGCCAGCAGCTTACAGGGGGGGAATCAGCCCCAGCATTTT
.	once	TRBV7-2	TRBJ2-6	CASSAERGVGESPGANVLTF	TGTGCCAGCAGCGCCGAACGGGGTGTAGGGGAGTCCCCTGGGGCCAACGTCCTGACTTTC
TRBD1	few	TRBV5-1	TRBJ1-5	CASSSGTEGQPQHF	TGCGCCAGCAGCTCCGGGACAGAAGGTCAGCCCCAGCATTTT
.	.	TRBV25-1	TRBJ1-1	CASNGGTEAFF	TGTGCCAGCAACGGGGGGACTGAAGCTTTCTTT
.	.	TRBV25-1	TRBJ2-5	CASTLRGTQYF	TGTGCCAGCACCCTCCGAGGGACCCAGTACTTC
TRBD1	few	TRBV7-2	TRBJ1-2	CASSYTGDRRHGYTF	TGTGCCAGCAGCTATACAGGGGACCGGAGGCATGGCTACACCTTC
TRBD2	.	TRBV18	TRBJ2-2	CASSPTSGRPNTGELFF	TGTGCCAGCTCACCAACTAGCGGGAGACCGAACACCGGGGAGCTGTTTTTT
.	.	TRBV19	TRBJ1-5	CASSKPGGYSNQPQHF	TGTGCCAGTAGTAAACCGGGGGGCTATAGCAATCAGCCCCAGCATTTT
TRBD2	few	TRBV20-1	TRBJ2-7	CSASRRGGLYEQYF	TGCAGTGCTAGTAGGCGGGGGGGCCTCTACGAGCAGTACTTC
TRBD2	.	TRBV20-1	TRBJ2-1	CSARDLGLADEQFF	TGCAGTGCTAGAGATCTCGGACTAGCGGATGAGCAGTTCTTC
.	.	TRBV6-1	TRBJ2-2	CAIGEWSTGELFF	TGTGCCATCGGGGAGTGGAGCACCGGGGAGCTGTTTTTT
.	.	TRBV12-5	TRBJ2-7	CASGIAPRATVYEQYF	TGTGCTAGTGGAATCGCCCCCCGCGCCACGGTTTACGAGCAGTACTTC
.	few	TRBV7-3	TRBJ2-5	CASSATPIETQYF	TGTGCCAGCAGCGCCACCCCGATCGAGACCCAGTACTTC
.	once	TRBV7-2	TRBJ1-1	CASSSPGGGTEAFF	TGTGCCAGCAGCTCCCCGGGGGGCGGCACTGAAGCTTTCTTT
.	.	TRBV6-2/TRBV6-3	TRBJ1-6	CASRDWTSPLHF	TGTGCCAGCCGGGACTGGACTTCACCCCTCCACTTT
TRBD2	.	TRBV7-2	TRBJ2-7	CASSLVGSGGYEQYF	TGTGCCAGCAGCTTAGTAGGTAGCGGGGGGTACGAGCAGTACTTC
TRBD1	few	TRBV15	TRBJ1-5	CATSRPRQGYSNQPQHF	TGTGCCACCAGCAGACCACGACAGGGATATAGCAATCAGCCCCAGCATTTT
.	.	TRBV11-2	TRBJ1-1	CASSRSLNTEAFF	TGTGCCAGCAGTAGATCTTTGAACACTGAAGCTTTCTTT
TRBD2	.	TRBV4-3	TRBJ2-7	CASSRTSGREYEQYF	TGCGCCAGCAGCCGGACTAGCGGGAGGGAATACGAGCAGTACTTC
.	.	TRBV6-1	TRBJ1-6	CVLGSDSPLHF	TGTGTTTTGGGAAGTGATTCACCCCTCCACTTT
.	.	TRBV12-3/TRBV12-4	TRBJ1-3	CASSLGRNSGNTIYF	TGTGCCAGCAGTTTGGGGCGGAACTCTGGAAACACCATATATTTT
.	.	TRBV29-1	TRBJ2-1	CSFRPDRNEQFF	TGCAGTTTTCGCCCAGACAGGAATGAGCAGTTCTTC
TRBD2	.	TRBV7-2	TRBJ2-3	CASSPGLASDTQYF	TGTGCCAGCAGCCCCGGACTAGCGTCGGATACGCAGTATTTT
TRBD2	.	TRBV7-6	TRBJ2-3	CASSLGLAGGATDTQYF	TGTGCCAGCAGCTTAGGATTAGCGGGGGGGGCCACAGATACGCAGTATTTT
TRBD2	.	TRBV12-3/TRBV12-4	TRBJ2-3	CASSYSGVSTDTQYF	TGTGCCAGCAGTTATAGCGGGGTTTCCACAGATACGCAGTATTTT
TRBD2	.	TRBV12-3/TRBV12-4	TRBJ2-3	CASSLKAGGPRGTQYF	TGTGCCAGCAGTTTAAAAGCGGGGGGACCACGGGGTACGCAGTATTTT
.	.	TRBV20-1	TRBJ2-1	CSARDQGRRQFF	TGCAGTGCTAGAGATCAGGGGCGGAGGCAGTTCTTC
TRBD1	few	TRBV20-1	TRBJ1-5	CSAGGQRGNQPQHF	TGCAGTGCTGGGGGACAGAGGGGCAATCAGCCCCAGCATTTT
TRBD1	few	TRBV27	TRBJ2-3	CASIPTGGGDTQYF	TGTGCCAGCATCCCGACAGGGGGCGGAGATACGCAGTATTTT
.	few	TRBV28	TRBJ1-5	CASSLLNQPQHF	TGTGCCAGCAGTCTCCTTAATCAGCCCCAGCATTTT
TRBD1	once	TRBV20-1	TRBJ1-1	CSARDGTGVTEAFF	TGCAGTGCTAGAGACGGGACAGGGGTCACTGAAGCTTTCTTT
.	.	TRBV10-3	TRBJ1-2	CAISGEGNNYGYTF	TGTGCCATCAGTGGGGAGGGGAATAACTATGGCTACACCTTC
.	.	TRBV19	TRBJ1-5	CASTASGGGGQPQHF	TGTGCCAGTACCGCCTCGGGCGGAGGGGGTCAGCCCCAGCATTTT
.	.	TRBV20-1	TRBJ1-2	CSARDPSGGYGYTF	TGCAGTGCTCGGGATCCGTCAGGAGGGTATGGCTACACCTTC
.	.	TRBV20-1	TRBJ1-2	CSATESAETNYGYTF	TGCAGTGCAACCGAATCGGCAGAGACTAACTATGGCTACACCTTC
.	.	TRBV12-5	TRBJ2-5	CASGSPPGQSGDHQETQYF	TGTGCTAGTGGTTCCCCCCCGGGACAGAGCGGGGACCACCAAGAGACCCAGTACTTC
.	few	TRBV6-1	TRBJ1-5	CGSRVYSNQPQHF	TGTGGTTCAAGAGTTTATAGCAATCAGCCCCAGCATTTT
.	few	TRBV5-4	TRBJ2-3	CASSPGVRPDTQYF	TGTGCCAGCAGCCCGGGTGTTCGACCAGATACGCAGTATTTT
TRBD1	.	TRBV27	TRBJ2-7	CASKGQAWSEQYF	TGTGCCAGCAAAGGACAGGCTTGGTCCGAGCAGTACTTC
.	.	TRBV6-1	TRBJ1-1	CASSPQGSEAFF	TGTGCCAGCAGCCCACAGGGTTCTGAAGCTTTCTTT
.	few	TRBV6-1	TRBJ1-1	CASSETDSEAFF	TGTGCCAGCAGTGAAACGGACAGTGAAGCTTTCTTT
.	few	TRBV6-5	TRBJ1-1	CASSYTTGRTEAFF	TGTGCCAGCAGTTACACAACGGGTCGGACTGAAGCTTTCTTT
.	.	TRBV4-1	TRBJ2-5	CASSRGGRWETQYF	TGCGCCAGCAGCCGAGGAGGTCGGTGGGAGACCCAGTACTTC
.	.	TRBV19	TRBJ1-1	CASSDSRPTEAFF	TGTGCCAGTAGTGACAGTCGCCCCACTGAAGCTTTCTTT
TRBD1	few	TRBV11-3	TRBJ1-2	CASSLDHRGLLYGYTF	TGTGCCAGCAGCTTAGATCACAGGGGGCTACTCTATGGCTACACCTTC
.	.	TRBV4-1	TRBJ1-5	CASSQTQGSQPQHF	TGCGCCAGCAGCCAAACCCAAGGGTCTCAGCCCCAGCATTTT
TRBD1	.	TRBV6-5	TRBJ1-2	CASSYDRGYGYTF	TGTGCCAGCAGTTACGACAGGGGATATGGCTACACCTTC
TRBD1	.	TRBV29-1	TRBJ1-1	CSVSGQGNTEAFF	TGCAGCGTATCCGGACAGGGGAACACTGAAGCTTTCTTT
TRBD2	.	TRBV14	TRBJ2-1	CASSQRAGGPHEQFF	TGTGCCAGCAGCCAGAGAGCGGGAGGGCCCCATGAGCAGTTCTTC
TRBD2	.	TRBV10-3	TRBJ2-7	CAISDDGTSGPYEQYF	TGTGCCATCAGCGATGATGGGACTAGCGGTCCTTACGAGCAGTACTTC
.	.	TRBV11-2	TRBJ1-2	CASSFDSNYGYTF	TGTGCCAGCAGCTTTGACAGTAACTATGGCTACACCTTC
.	once	TRBV20-1	TRBJ2-7	CSARKRVLGRAYEQYF	TGCAGTGCTAGAAAGCGTGTCTTGGGCAGGGCCTACGAGCAGTACTTC